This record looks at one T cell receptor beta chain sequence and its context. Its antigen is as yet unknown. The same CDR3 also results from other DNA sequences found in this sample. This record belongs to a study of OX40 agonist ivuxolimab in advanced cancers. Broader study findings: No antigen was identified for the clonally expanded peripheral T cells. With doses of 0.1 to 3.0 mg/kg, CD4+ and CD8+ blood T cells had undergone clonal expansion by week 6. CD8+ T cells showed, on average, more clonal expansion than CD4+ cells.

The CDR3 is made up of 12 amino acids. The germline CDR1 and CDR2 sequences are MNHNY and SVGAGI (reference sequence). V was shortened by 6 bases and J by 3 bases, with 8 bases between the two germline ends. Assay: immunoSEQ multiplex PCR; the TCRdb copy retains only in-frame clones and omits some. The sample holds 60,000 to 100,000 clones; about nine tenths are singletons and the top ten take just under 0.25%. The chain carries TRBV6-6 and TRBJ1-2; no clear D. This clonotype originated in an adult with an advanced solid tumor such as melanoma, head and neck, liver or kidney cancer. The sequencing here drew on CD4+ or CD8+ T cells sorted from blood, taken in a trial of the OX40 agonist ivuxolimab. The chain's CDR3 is CASRGGDYGYTF. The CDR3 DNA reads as TGTGCCAGCAGAGGTGGAGACTATGGCTACACCTTC.